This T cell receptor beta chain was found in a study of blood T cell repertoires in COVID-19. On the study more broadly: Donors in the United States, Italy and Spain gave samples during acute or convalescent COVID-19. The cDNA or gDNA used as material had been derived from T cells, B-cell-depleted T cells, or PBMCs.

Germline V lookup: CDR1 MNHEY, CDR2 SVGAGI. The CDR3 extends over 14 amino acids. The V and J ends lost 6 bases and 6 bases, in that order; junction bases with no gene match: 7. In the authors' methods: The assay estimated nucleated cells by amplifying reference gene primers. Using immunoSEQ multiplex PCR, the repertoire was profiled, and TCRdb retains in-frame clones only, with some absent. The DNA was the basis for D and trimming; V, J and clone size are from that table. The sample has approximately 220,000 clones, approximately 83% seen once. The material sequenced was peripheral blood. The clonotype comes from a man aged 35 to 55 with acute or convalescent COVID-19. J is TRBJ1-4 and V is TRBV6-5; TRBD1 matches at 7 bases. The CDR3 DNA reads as TGTGCCAGCAGGGACGACAGGGAGGATGAAAAACTGTTTTTT. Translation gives CASRDDREDEKLFF.